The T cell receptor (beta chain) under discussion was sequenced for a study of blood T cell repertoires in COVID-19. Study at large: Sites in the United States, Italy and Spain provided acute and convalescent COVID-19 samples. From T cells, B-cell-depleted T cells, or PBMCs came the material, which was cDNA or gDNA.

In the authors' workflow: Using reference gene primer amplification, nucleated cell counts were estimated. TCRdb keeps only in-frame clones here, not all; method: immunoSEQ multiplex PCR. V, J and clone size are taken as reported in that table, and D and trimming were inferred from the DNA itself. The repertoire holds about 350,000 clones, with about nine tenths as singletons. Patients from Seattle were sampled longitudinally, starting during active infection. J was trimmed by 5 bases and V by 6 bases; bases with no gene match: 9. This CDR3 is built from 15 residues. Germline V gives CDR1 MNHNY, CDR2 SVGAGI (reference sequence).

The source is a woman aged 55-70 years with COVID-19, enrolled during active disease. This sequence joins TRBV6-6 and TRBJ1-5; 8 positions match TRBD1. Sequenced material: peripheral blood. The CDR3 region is CASSPSTGGYQPQHF. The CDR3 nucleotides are TGTGCCAGCAGCCCCTCCACAGGGGGGTATCAGCCCCAGCATTTT.